This T cell receptor beta chain was recovered during a study of T cells expressing NK-cell markers. The overall study: It was sorted CD3+CD56-NKG2C+, CD3+CD56+NKG2C- and CD3+CD56+NKG2C+ T cells that provided the TCR beta repertoires.

CDR1 and CDR2 (germline): SGHDN, FVKESK. The CDR3 is 11 amino acids. TCRdb re-called the 5' RACE reads; every CDR3 protein appears as one record, without DNA. The ten most abundant clones cover roughly 8% of a sample with roughly 420,000 distinct CDR3 sequences. Findings of the study overall: No clear determination of HCMV specificity was made for expanded NKG2C+ T cell clones. Topping the CD3+CD56-NKG2C+ fraction as well were these clonotypes, in a few donors. The study found dominant NKG2C+ clonotypes at roughly 1.0-8% of CD8+ T cells in about 6 donors.

About this clonotype: Its antigen remains unidentified.

Material for sequencing was blood T cells: a sorted CD56 or NKG2C T cell subset, CD4+ or CD8+ T cells, or bulk PBMC T cells (not recorded which). The receptor was derived from a woman aged 18 to 75 in good health. This rearrangement joins TRBV14 to TRBJ2-1. The CDR3 is CASSPHNEQFF.